This T cell receptor beta chain was captured by sequencing in a study of T-cell reconstitution after alpha-beta-depleted transplantation in children. Study-level points and caveats: Several hundred expanded graft clones reportedly were the source of alpha-beta T cells about two months after transplant. Elevated TCRbeta diversity at day 60 was traced, in some patients, to surviving recipient T cells and thymic progenitors. It was newly produced T cells that mostly accounted for T-cell counts and diversity one year after transplant.

The CDR3 spans 16 residues. After removal of 3 bases from V and 3 bases from J, the junction contained 8 bases not matched to a gene. Ten or more counts support this clonotype. Its antigen is unidentified. It was with unique molecular identifiers that the TCRbeta library was prepared. TCRdb called the PCR reads again in MiXCR, with one record for every CDR3 protein. The sample contains some 200,000 distinct CDR3 sequences, under 8.5% of which appear only once. The sample was PBMCs, mostly from graft donor cells, taken 360 days after TCRalphabeta/CD19-depleted stem cell transplant. This clonotype was obtained from a male patient aged 2-15 years who had a stem cell transplant for acute myeloid leukemia, so the T cells may come from the graft donor. The rearrangement uses TRBV12-3 or TRBV12-4 and TRBJ2-1, with 7 bases lining up with TRBD2. CDR3 in amino acids: CASSFGISGVYNEQFF. The CDR3 DNA is TGTGCCAGCAGTTTTGGGATAAGCGGGGTCTACAATGAGCAGTTCTTC.